The 24 T cell receptor beta chains below all came from one sample that was sequenced in a study of blood T cell repertoires in COVID-19. Sequenced by immunoSEQ multiplex PCR; TCRdb stores in-frame clones only, minus some. This sample has fewer than 300,000 clones, with 75% to 85% found just once. Sequenced sample: peripheral blood. These TCRs come from a man in his fifties with active or convalescent COVID-19.

This clone was observed a single time. The chain joins TRBV5-1 to TRBJ1-2; TRBD1 matches 10 bases. CDR3 length: 15 amino acids. Trimming at V came to 0 bases and at J to 6 bases, leaving 5 bases not matched to a gene. Germline V lookup: CDR1 SGHRS, CDR2 YFSETQ. DNA of the CDR3: TGCGCCAGCAGCTTGGGACAGGGGGCATTAGATGGCTACACCTTC. Its protein is CASSLGQGALDGYTF.

The gene calls are TRBV28 and TRBJ2-7; D perhaps matches TRBD2 (6 bases). V was trimmed by 5 bases and J by 9 bases, leaving 14 bases between them. The CDR3 covers 12 residues. Germline V gene data show CDR1 as MDHEN and CDR2 as SYDVKM. For the CDR3, the DNA is TGTGCCAGCAGTCCCGGGACTCTGGGGCAGTACTTC. Its translation is CASSPGTLGQYF.

The chain links TRBV6-5 to TRBJ2-7, with 9 bases fitting TRBD2. Germline V gene data show CDR1 as MNHEY and CDR2 as SVGAGI. The CDR3 has 13 residues. Trimming at V came to 6 bases and at J to 2 bases, leaving 2 bases not matched to a gene. CDR3 amino acids: CASRASGTYEQYF. The DNA of the CDR3 is TGTGCCAGCAGGGCTAGCGGGACCTACGAGCAGTACTTC.

This clone was seen a few times. The chain combines TRBV10-1 with TRBJ2-7; 14 bases map to TRBD2. Germline V gene lookup returns CDR1 WNHNN and CDR2 SYGVQD (reference sequence). CDR3 length equals 15 residues. V lost 2 bases, J lost 5 bases, and 2 bases stayed unmatched. The CDR3 DNA is TGCGCCAGCAGTGAGAGGACTAGCGGGAGGAACGAGCAGTACTTC. This translates into CASSERTSGRNEQYF.

The chain recombines TRBV5-1 with TRBJ2-3; 12 bases match TRBD1. Germline values: CDR1 SGHRS, CDR2 YFSETQ. With V trimmed by 4 bases and J by 4 bases, 4 bases remained unmatched. This CDR3 spans 15 amino acids. CDR3 amino acids: CASSPGTGGADTQYF. The CDR3 DNA is TGCGCCAGCAGCCCCGGGACAGGGGGCGCAGATACGCAGTATTTT.

In DNA form, the CDR3 reads TGTGCCTGGAGCATCACAGGGGGCAGGCAGCCCCAGCATTTT. It translates to CAWSITGGRQPQHF. The J gene is TRBJ1-5, the V gene TRBV30; 9 positions agree with TRBD1. The trim removed 3 bases at V and 7 bases at J, leaving 7 bases unmatched. Germline CDR1 and CDR2: GTSNPN and SVGIG (reference sequence). This CDR3 has 14 residues.

V gene TRBV13 combines with J gene TRBJ1-1; 9 bases agree with TRBD1. The CDR3 extends over 17 amino acids. CDR1 and CDR2 from the germline V gene are PRHDT and FYEKMQ (reference sequence). V lost 5 bases, J lost 1 base, and 11 bases stayed unmatched. The CDR3 region is CASSTQGAQIPNTEAFF. In DNA, the CDR3 is TGTGCCAGCAGCACACAGGGGGCGCAGATTCCGAACACTGAAGCTTTCTTT.

J is TRBJ1-2 and V is TRBV5-1, with 7 bases lining up with TRBD1. V lost 2 bases and J lost 4; bases outside the gene matches: 5. Germline CDR1 and CDR2: SGHRS and YFSETQ. This CDR3 comprises 14 residues. The CDR3 loop reads CASSFQTGTYGYTF. The DNA for the CDR3 is TGCGCCAGCAGCTTCCAGACAGGGACCTATGGCTACACCTTC.

The chain combines TRBV5-1 with TRBJ2-2; 8 nucleotides match TRBD2. Germline V gives CDR1 SGHRS, CDR2 YFSETQ. Losses at the gene ends were 0 bases for V and 7 bases for J; bases not matched to a gene: 5. This CDR3 spans 15 amino acids. CDR3 sequence reads: CASSLDAGGIGELFF. The CDR3, as DNA: TGCGCCAGCAGCTTGGACGCGGGGGGAATCGGGGAGCTGTTTTTT.

Here the CDR3 reads CASSRRTGGANTEAFF. Written as DNA, the CDR3 is TGTGCCAGCAGCCGCCGGACAGGGGGCGCGAACACTGAAGCTTTCTTT. The J gene is TRBJ1-1, the V gene TRBV5-5, with 11 bases aligning to TRBD1. The ends lost 4 bases at V and 1 base at J; junction bases unmatched: 6. The germline CDR1 and CDR2 sequences are SGHKS and YYEKEE (reference sequence). The length of the CDR3 is 16 residues. Based on the CDR3 plus reference TRBV5-5 and TRBJ1-1, the full variable domain is DAGVTQSPTHLIKTRGQQVTLRCSPISGHKSVSWYQQVLGQGPQFIFQYYEKEERGRGNFPDRFSARQFPNYSSELNVNALLLGDSALYLCASSRRTGGANTEAFFGQGTRLTVV.

In this sample, this clone turned up a few times. The chain employs TRBV27 and TRBJ2-7; D gene unclear. With 2 bases removed from V and 3 bases from J, the gap between germline ends came to 11 bases. The germline gives CDR1 MNHEY, CDR2 SMNVEV (reference sequence). The CDR3 runs to 14 residues. The CDR3: CASSLQLSGYEQYF. In DNA, the CDR3 is TGTGCCAGCAGTTTACAGCTATCGGGCTACGAGCAGTACTTC.

The rearrangement links TRBV21-1 to TRBJ1-5; the listed D gene, TRBD1, was not tested against the DNA. TRBV21-1 is annotated as a pseudogene. The CDR3 is 19 residues long. CDR3: CASSDGGRERQFLNQPQHF. CDR3 DNA sequence: TGTGCCAGCAGCGATGGGGGCAGGGAGCGACAATTTCTCAATCAGCCCCAGCATTTT.

The chain recombines TRBV27 with TRBJ2-1; 7 bases align to TRBD2. The CDR3 extends over 16 amino acids. Germline CDR1 reads MNHEY; CDR2 reads SMNVEV (reference sequence). J lost 9 bases, V lost 0 bases, and 11 bases had no gene match. CDR3 loop: CASSLSLTSADSEQFF. The CDR3 DNA follows: TGTGCCAGCAGTTTATCGCTAACTAGCGCGGATAGTGAGCAGTTCTTC.

The chain is built from TRBV6-6 and TRBJ1-4, with D possibly TRBD1 on 6 matching bases. Germline CDR1 reads MNHNY; CDR2 reads SVGAGI (reference sequence). CDR3 length equals 13 residues. The ends were cut back, 6 bases at V and 5 bases at J, with 10 bases in the middle. The CDR3 region is CASRGGGNEKLFF. The CDR3 region has the DNA TGTGCCAGCAGGGGAGGGGGGAATGAAAAACTGTTTTTT.

The chain joins TRBV28 to TRBJ2-5; 8 bases fit TRBD2. CDR3 length: 15 amino acids. Trimming at V came to 7 bases and at J to 5 bases, leaving 12 bases not matched to a gene. The germline gives CDR1 MDHEN, CDR2 SYDVKM. The CDR3 sequence is CASNPGRGYEETQYF. DNA of the CDR3: TGTGCCAGCAACCCCGGGAGGGGATATGAGGAGACCCAGTACTTC.

The rearrangement links TRBV12-3 or TRBV12-4 to TRBJ2-5, with D unresolved. CDR3 length: 12 residues. V was pared by 6 bases and J by 2 bases, with 7 bases between. The CDR3 is CASRESQETQYF. CDR3 sequence (DNA): TGTGCCAGCAGGGAGTCTCAAGAGACCCAGTACTTC.

This chain joins TRBV2 and TRBJ2-7, with 7 bases aligning to TRBD1. Germline CDR1 and CDR2: SNHLY and FYNNEI. The J segment lost 6 bases and the V segment lost 2 bases, leaving 7 bases of the junction unmatched. This CDR3 contains 14 residues. CDR3 in amino acids: CASSELPDRAEQYF. The CDR3 bases are TGTGCCAGCAGTGAATTACCTGACAGGGCCGAGCAGTACTTC.

This rearrangement joins TRBV6-2 or TRBV6-3 to TRBJ2-7; D is unresolved. With 5 bases removed from V and 2 bases from J, the gap between germline ends came to 4 bases. The V gene's germline CDR1 is MNHEY and CDR2 SVGEGT. The CDR3 contains 11 residues. The CDR3 bases are TGTGCCAGCAGTCAGACCTACGAGCAGTACTTC. Its protein is CASSQTYEQYF.

This clone is a singleton in its sample. This chain links TRBV4-3 with TRBJ1-2; TRBD1 matches at 10 bases. This CDR3 is 14 amino acids long. Germline lookup yields CDR1 LGHNA and CDR2 YSLEER. The V segment lost 4 bases and the J segment 6 bases; nucleotides outside the gene matches: 5. CDR3 nucleotides: TGCGCCAGCAGCCGGACGACAGGGGGCAATGGCTACACCTTC. Translation gives CASSRTTGGNGYTF.

This clone was observed once. DNA of the CDR3: TGCGCCAGCAGCCCTAATATAGCGGGAGTCGGGGTAGATACGCAGTATTTT. This sequence encodes CASSPNIAGVGVDTQYF. J is TRBJ2-3 and V is TRBV23-1; TRBD2 matches at 9 bases. TRBV23-1 is filed as an ORF, its function uncertain. The CDR3 has 17 amino acids. The J segment lost 5 bases and the V segment lost 6 bases, leaving 15 bases of the junction unmatched.

The chain links TRBV19 to TRBJ1-1, with D perhaps matching TRBD1 (6 bases). The length of the CDR3 is 13 residues. The ends were cut back, 10 bases at V and 4 bases at J, with 16 bases in the middle. Per the germline V gene, CDR1 is LNHDA and CDR2 is SQIVND (reference sequence). CDR3 DNA: TGTGCCATCGAGGGGGGGCGCGGCACTGAAGCTTTCTTT. Protein sequence: CAIEGGRGTEAFF. Variable domain in full (rest from reference TRBV19 and TRBJ1-1): DGGITQSPKYLFRKEGQNVTLSCEQNLNHDAMYWYRQDPGQGLRLIYYSQIVNDFQKGDIAEGYSVSREKKESFPLTVTSAQKNPTAFYLCAIEGGRGTEAFFGQGTRLTVV.

The CDR3 sequence: CASSRDTADTQYF. CDR3 coding DNA: TGTGCCAGCAGCAGGGACACGGCAGATACGCAGTATTTT. The chain recombines TRBV6-2 or TRBV6-3 with TRBJ2-3; D may be TRBD1 (6 bases). With 6 bases removed from V and 4 bases from J, the gap between germline ends came to 11 bases. There are 13 residues in the CDR3. Germline CDR1 MNHEY, CDR2 SVGEGT.

The chain combines TRBV19 with TRBJ1-5; D perhaps matches TRBD1 (6 bases). V lost 9 bases and J lost 0, with 12 bases in between. CDR3 length: 14 residues. Germline V CDR1 and CDR2: LNHDA, SQIVND (reference sequence). Here the CDR3 reads CASARGYSNQPQHF. CDR3 DNA sequence: TGTGCCAGCGCCAGGGGATATAGCAATCAGCCCCAGCATTTT.

This chain connects TRBV7-9 to TRBJ2-5, with 14 bases that match TRBD2. J was trimmed by 7 bases and V by 3 bases; bases with no gene match: 13. Germline V gene lookup returns CDR1 SEHNR and CDR2 FQNEAQ (reference sequence). The CDR3 runs 18 residues. The chain's CDR3 is CASSFSQGLAGAPGTQYF. CDR3 sequence (DNA): TGTGCCAGCAGCTTTTCCCAGGGACTAGCGGGGGCCCCGGGGACCCAGTACTTC.